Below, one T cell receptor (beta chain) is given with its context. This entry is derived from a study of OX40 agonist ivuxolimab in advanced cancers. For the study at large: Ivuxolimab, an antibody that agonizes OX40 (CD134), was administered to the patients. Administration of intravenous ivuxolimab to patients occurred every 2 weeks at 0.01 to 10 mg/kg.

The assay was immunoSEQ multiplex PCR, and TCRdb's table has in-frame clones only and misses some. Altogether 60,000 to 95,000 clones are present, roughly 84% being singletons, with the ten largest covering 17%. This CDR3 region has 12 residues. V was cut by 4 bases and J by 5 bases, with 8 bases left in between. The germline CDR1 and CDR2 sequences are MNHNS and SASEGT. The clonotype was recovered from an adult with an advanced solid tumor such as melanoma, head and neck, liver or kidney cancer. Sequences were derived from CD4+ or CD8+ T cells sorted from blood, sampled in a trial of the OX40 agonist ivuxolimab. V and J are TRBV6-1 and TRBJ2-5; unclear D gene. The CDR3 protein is CASSVLRETQYF. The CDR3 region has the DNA TGTGCCAGCAGTGTTTTGCGGGAGACCCAGTACTTC.